The T cell receptor (beta chain) under discussion was sequenced for a study of human T cells and chemical hapten exposure. Time point denoted: pre-sensitization, week 0. Regarding treatment: therapeutic diphenylcyclopropenone sensitization with weekly scalp DPC. One entry per CDR3 protein results from TCRdb running MiXCR on the RACE reads. The sample shows roughly 380,000 distinct CDR3 sequences, 4.5% to 5.5% of them seen only once. With 5 bases clipped from V and 3 bases from J, the junction kept 0 bases outside the gene matches. The germline V gene has CDR1 SQVTM and CDR2 ANQGSEA. The CDR3 runs to 11 residues.

The material sequenced was whole blood, taken in connection with sensitization to the hapten diphenylcyclopropenone (DPC). The receptor's source is a woman in her forties or fifties with alopecia areata. Some clones in this sample may be carry-over from other donors' samples. The chain links TRBV29-1 to TRBJ1-2; 7 bases match TRBD1. This CDR3 is CSVQGDYGYTF. The CDR3 DNA sequence: TGCAGCGTTCAGGGGGACTATGGCTACACCTTC.